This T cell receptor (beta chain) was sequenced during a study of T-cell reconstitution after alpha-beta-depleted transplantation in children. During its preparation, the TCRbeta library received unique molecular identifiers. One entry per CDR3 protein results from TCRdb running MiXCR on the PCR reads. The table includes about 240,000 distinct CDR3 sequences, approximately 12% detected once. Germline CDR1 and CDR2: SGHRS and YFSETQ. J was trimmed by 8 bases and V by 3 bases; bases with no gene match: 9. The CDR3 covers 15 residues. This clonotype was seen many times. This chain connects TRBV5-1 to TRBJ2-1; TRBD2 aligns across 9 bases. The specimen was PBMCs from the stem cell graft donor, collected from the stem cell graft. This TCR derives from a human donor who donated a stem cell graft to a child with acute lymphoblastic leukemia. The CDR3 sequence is CASSSRTSVVDEQFF. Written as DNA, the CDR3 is TGCGCCAGCAGCTCGCGGACTAGCGTTGTCGATGAGCAGTTCTTC.